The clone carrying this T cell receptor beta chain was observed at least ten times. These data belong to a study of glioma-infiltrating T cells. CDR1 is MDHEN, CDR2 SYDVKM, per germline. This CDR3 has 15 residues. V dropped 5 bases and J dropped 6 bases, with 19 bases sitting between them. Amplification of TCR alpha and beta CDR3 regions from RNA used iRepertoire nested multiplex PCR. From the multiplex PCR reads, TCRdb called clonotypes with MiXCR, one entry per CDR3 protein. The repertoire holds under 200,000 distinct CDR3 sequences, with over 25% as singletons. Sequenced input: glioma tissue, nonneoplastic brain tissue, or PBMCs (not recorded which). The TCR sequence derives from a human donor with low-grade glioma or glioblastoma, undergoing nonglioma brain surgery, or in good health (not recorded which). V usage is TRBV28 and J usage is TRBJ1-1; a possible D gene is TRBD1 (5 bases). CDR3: CASSPPGTALPEAFF. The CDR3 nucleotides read TGTGCCAGCAGTCCGCCTGGGACGGCATTACCTGAAGCTTTCTTT.